This TCR beta chain came from a study of blood T cell repertoires in COVID-19. The CDR3 loop spans 16 amino acids. Germline V gives CDR1 LGHDT, CDR2 YNNKEL (reference sequence). V shed 4 bases, J shed 2 bases, and the junction held 8 bases outside the gene matches. Clones were sequenced by immunoSEQ multiplex PCR, and TCRdb holds only the in-frame ones, with some missing. The table shows about 68,000 clones, with 70% to 90% occurring only once. The sequence came from a woman aged 45 to 65 with COVID-19, enrolled during active disease. The J gene is TRBJ1-1, the V gene TRBV3-1 (or the pseudogene TRBV3-2), with TRBD1 matching 9 bases. Sequencing used peripheral blood. The CDR3 protein is CASSRSPGQGNTEAFF. CDR3 DNA: TGTGCCAGCAGCCGATCTCCGGGACAGGGAAACACTGAAGCTTTCTTT.